Listed below are T cell receptor beta chains from one sample, sequenced in a study of OX40 agonist ivuxolimab in advanced cancers. Assay: immunoSEQ multiplex PCR; the TCRdb copy retains only in-frame clones and omits some. The sample shows about 69,000 clones, just over 90% of them seen only once. Sample: CD4+ or CD8+ T cells sorted from blood, taken in a trial of the OX40 agonist ivuxolimab. Every receptor here comes from an adult with an advanced solid tumor such as melanoma, head and neck, liver or kidney cancer. Each CDR3 is given with its conserved first and last residue. The order of the fields is CDR3 protein, V gene.

CASRPPGGQGTYEQYF TRBV28
CASSPADSAYGYTF TRBV27
CASSILSGNTIYF TRBV19
CASSLGRQPQHF TRBV28
CASSPGTSGRLYEQYF TRBV5-1
CASSRDSSYEQYF TRBV19
CASSAGLGTQYF TRBV2
CASSQTGQALGELFF TRBV7-9
CAWTPGQGAGGYTF TRBV30
CASSQVTGPTDTQYF TRBV14
CASSGSGQGSAQYF TRBV11-3
CASKGGEQYF TRBV28
CASSEKGRRTANEKLFF TRBV5-6
CASSILQGAQETQYF TRBV19
CASSRSSGAGNTIYF TRBV18
CASSPGGNTEAFF TRBV11-2
CASSPWTSYGHEQFF TRBV7-9
CASSLEGAVTGELFF TRBV13
CATSGTGGPGNTIYF TRBV15
CATEGQGIYAFF TRBV25-1
CAISELENTGELFF TRBV10-3
CASSGLAGGSYEQYF TRBV7-2
CASSPRGQLAKNIQYF TRBV27
CASSLGVQTTEAFF TRBV7-9
CASSSARTSGRSYFYEQYF TRBV11-3
CASSLELAGGRREQFF TRBV7-2
CASRSNTGPTNEKLFF TRBV2
CASSTDRGGTYEQYF TRBV19
CAWSVASSYNEQFF TRBV30
CASSVEVWGQAATDTQYF TRBV6-1
CASSPRESGNEQFF TRBV4-1
CASSQDLDSNEQFF TRBV14
CASRLQGSGELFF TRBV5-5
CASSYSFTLNTGELFF TRBV6-5
CASSQISGRGDEQFF TRBV27
CASSDSGSGSTDTQYF TRBV7-9
CASTRGDRNTEAFF TRBV19